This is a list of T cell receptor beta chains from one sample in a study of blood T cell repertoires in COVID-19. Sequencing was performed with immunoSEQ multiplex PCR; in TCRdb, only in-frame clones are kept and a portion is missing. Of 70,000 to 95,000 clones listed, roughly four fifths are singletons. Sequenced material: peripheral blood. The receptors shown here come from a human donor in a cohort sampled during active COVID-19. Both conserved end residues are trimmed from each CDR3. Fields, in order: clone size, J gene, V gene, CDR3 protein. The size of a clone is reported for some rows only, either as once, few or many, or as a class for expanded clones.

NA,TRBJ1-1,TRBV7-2,ASSFRAMNTEAF
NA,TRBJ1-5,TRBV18,ASSPDRVYQPQH
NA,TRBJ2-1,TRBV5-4,ASSPTGDSYNEQF
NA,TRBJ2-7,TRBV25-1,ASSEPRTYEQY
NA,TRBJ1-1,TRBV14,ASSQRLNMNTEAF
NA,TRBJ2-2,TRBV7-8,ASSFHLGGLTTGELF
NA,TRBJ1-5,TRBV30,AWRGPGSNQPQH
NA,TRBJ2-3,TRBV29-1,SAGGPRTDTQY
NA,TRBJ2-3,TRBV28,ASSFRGSTDTQY
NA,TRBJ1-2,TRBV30,AWSGRAGKMHYGYT
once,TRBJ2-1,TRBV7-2,ASSLAFRLAGGNEQF
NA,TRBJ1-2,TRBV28,ASSPAGTENYGYT
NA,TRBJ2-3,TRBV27,ASSLSLRRGDTDTQY
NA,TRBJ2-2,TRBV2,ASSRDRGATGELF
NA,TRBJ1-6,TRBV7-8,ASSLRAGGQGNSPLH
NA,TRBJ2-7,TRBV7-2,ASSSRTGLYEQY